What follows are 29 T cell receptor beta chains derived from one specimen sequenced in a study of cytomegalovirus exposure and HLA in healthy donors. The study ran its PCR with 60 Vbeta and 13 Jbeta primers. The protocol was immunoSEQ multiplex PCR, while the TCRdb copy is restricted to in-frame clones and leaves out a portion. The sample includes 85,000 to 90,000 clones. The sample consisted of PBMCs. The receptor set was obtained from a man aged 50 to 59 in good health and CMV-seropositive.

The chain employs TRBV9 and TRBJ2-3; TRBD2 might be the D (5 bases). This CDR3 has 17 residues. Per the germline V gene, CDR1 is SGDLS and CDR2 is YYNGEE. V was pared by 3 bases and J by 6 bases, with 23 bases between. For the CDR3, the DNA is TGTGCCAGCAGCGGGCGAGGCTCAGCGGCAGCCCGGGATACGCAGTATTTT. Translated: CASSGRGSAAARDTQYF.

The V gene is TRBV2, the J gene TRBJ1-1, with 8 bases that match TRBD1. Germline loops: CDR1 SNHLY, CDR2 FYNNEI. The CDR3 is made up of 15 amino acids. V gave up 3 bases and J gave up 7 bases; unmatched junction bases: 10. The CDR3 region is CASSDLGRGLSEAFF. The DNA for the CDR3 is TGTGCCAGCAGTGACCTGGGCAGGGGGCTCAGTGAAGCTTTCTTT.

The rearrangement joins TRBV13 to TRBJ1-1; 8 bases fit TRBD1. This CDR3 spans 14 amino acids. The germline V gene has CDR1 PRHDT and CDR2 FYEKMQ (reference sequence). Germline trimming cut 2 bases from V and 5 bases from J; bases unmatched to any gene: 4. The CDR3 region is CASSLQGAGTEAFF. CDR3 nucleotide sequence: TGTGCCAGCAGCTTACAGGGGGCTGGGACTGAAGCTTTCTTT.

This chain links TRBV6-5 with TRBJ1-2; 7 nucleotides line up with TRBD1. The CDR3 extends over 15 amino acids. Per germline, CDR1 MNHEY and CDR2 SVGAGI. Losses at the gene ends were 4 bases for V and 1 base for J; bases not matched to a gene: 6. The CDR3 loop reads CASSLRQGFNYGYTF. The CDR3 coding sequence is TGTGCCAGCAGTTTACGACAGGGATTTAACTATGGCTACACCTTC.

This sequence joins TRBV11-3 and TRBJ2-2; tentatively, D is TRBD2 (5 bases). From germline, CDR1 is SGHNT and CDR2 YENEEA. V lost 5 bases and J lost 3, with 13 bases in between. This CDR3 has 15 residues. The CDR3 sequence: CASSEDYRYTGELFF. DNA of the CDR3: TGTGCCAGCAGCGAAGACTATCGTTACACCGGGGAGCTGTTTTTT.

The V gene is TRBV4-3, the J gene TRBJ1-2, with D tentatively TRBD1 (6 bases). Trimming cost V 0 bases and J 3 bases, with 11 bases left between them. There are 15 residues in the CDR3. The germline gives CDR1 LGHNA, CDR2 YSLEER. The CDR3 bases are TGCGCCAGCAGCCAAGATTGGGGGCCCGACTATGGCTACACCTTC. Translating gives CASSQDWGPDYGYTF.

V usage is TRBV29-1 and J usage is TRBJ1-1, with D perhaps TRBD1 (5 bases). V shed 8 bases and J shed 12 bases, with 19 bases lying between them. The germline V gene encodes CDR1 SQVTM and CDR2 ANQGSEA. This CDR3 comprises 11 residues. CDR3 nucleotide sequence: TGCAGCTCTGAAAGGGCAGGGTGGACTTTCTTT. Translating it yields CSSERAGWTFF. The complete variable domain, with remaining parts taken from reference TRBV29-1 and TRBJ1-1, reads SAVISQKPSRDICQRGTSLTIQCQVDSQVTMMFWYRQQPGQSLTLIATANQGSEATYESGFVIDKFPISRPNLTFSTLTVSNMSPEDSSIYLCSSERAGWTFFGQGTRLTVV.

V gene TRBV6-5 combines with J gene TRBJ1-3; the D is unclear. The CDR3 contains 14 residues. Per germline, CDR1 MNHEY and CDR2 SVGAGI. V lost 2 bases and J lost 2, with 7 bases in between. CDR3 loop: CASSYVVAGNTIYF. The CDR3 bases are TGTGCCAGCAGTTACGTCGTTGCTGGAAACACCATATATTTT.

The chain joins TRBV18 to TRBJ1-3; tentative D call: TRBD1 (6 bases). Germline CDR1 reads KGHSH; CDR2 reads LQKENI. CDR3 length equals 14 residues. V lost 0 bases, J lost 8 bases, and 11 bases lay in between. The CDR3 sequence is CASSPPPGAYTIYF. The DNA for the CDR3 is TGTGCCAGCTCACCACCGCCAGGGGCGTACACCATATATTTT.

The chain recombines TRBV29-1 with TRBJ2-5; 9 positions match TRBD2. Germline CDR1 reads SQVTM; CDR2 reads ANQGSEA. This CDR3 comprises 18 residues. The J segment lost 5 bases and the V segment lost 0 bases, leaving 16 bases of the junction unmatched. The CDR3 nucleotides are TGCAGCGTTGAAGATCTGGAGACTAGCGGAAAGTCGTGGGAGACCCAGTACTTC. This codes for CSVEDLETSGKSWETQYF.

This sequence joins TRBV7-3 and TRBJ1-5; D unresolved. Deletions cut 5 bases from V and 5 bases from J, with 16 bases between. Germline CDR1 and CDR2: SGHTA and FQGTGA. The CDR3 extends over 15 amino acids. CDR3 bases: TGTGCCAGCAGCCCCTCAGACTCAAAGGATCAGCCCCAGCATTTT. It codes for CASSPSDSKDQPQHF.

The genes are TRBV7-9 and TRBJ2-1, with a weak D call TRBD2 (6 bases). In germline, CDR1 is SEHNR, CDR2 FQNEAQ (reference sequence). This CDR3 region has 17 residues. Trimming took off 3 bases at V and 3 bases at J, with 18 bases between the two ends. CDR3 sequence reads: CASSFTGGVSRYNEQFF. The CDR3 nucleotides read TGTGCCAGCAGCTTCACCGGGGGTGTCTCCCGCTACAATGAGCAGTTCTTC.

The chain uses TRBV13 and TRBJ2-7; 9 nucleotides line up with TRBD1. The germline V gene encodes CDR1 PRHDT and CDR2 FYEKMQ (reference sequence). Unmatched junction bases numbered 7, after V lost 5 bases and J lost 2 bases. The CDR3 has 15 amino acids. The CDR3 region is CASSPPGQGPYEQYF. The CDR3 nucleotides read TGTGCCAGCAGCCCGCCGGGACAGGGACCCTACGAGCAGTACTTC.

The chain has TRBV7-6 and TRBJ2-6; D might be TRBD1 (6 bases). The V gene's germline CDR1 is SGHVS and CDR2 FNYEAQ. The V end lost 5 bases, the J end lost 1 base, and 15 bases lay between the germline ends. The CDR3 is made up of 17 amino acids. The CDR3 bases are TGTGCCAGCAGCGCCGGGACATACATTTCTGGGGCCAACGTCCTGACTTTC. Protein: CASSAGTYISGANVLTF. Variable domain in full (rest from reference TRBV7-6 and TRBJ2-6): GAGVSQSPRYKVTKRGQDVALRCDPISGHVSLYWYRQALGQGPEFLTYFNYEAQQDKSGLPNDRFSAERPEGSISTLTIQRTEQRDSAMYRCASSAGTYISGANVLTFGAGSRLTVL.

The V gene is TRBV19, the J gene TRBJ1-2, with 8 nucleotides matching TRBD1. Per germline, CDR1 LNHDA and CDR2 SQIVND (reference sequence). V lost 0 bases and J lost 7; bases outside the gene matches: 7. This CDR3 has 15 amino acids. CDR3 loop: CASSIDQGAPGGYTF. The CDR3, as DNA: TGTGCCAGTAGTATAGATCAGGGGGCGCCCGGTGGCTACACCTTC.

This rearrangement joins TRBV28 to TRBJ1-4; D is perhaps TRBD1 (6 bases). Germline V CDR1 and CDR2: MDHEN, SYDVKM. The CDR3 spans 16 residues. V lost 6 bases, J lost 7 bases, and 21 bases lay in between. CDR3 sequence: CASSPLLTGRGEKLFF. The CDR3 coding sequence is TGTGCCAGCAGCCCCCTCCTGACAGGAAGGGGTGAAAAACTGTTTTTT.

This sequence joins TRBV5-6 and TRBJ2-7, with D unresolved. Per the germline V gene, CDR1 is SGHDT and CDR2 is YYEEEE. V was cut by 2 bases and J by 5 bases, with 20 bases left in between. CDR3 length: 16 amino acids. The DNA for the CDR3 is TGTGCCAGCAGCTTTTTGGCGGCTCCCGTCTACAACGAGCAGTACTTC. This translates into CASSFLAAPVYNEQYF.

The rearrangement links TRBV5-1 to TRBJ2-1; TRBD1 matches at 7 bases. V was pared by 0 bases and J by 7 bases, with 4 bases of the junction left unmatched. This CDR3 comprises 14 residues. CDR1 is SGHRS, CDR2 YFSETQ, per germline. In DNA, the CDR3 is TGCGCCAGCAGCTTGGGACAGGGCTGGAATGAGCAGTTCTTC. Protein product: CASSLGQGWNEQFF.

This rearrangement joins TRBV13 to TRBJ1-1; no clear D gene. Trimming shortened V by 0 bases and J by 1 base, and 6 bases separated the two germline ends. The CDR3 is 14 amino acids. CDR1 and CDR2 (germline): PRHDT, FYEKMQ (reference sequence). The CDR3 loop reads CASSLGQPNTEAFF. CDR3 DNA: TGTGCCAGCAGCTTAGGACAGCCGAACACTGAAGCTTTCTTT.

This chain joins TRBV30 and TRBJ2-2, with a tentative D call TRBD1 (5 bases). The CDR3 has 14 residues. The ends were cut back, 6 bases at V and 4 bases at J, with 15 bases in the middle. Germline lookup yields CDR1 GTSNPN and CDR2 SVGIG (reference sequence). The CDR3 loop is CACPQQVSTGELFF. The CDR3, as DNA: TGTGCCTGCCCCCAACAGGTTTCCACCGGGGAGCTGTTTTTT.

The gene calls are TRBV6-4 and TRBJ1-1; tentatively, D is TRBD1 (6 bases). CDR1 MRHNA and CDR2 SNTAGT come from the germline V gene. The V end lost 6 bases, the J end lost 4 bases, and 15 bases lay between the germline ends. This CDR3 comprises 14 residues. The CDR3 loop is CASSRTVWGTEAFF. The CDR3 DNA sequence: TGTGCCAGCAGCCGGACAGTTTGGGGCACTGAAGCTTTCTTT.

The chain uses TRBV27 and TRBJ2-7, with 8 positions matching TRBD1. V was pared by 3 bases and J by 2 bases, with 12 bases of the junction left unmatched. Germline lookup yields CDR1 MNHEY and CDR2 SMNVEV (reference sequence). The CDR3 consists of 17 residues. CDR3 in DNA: TGTGCCAGCAGTTTCAACTCAAGGGGACAGGTCCCCTACGAGCAGTACTTC. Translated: CASSFNSRGQVPYEQYF.

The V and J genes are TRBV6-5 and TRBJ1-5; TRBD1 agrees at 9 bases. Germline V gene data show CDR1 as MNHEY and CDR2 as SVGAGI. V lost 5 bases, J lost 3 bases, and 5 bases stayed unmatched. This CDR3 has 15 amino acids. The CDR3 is CASSAWTGANQPQHF. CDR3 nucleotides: TGTGCCAGCAGTGCCTGGACAGGGGCCAATCAGCCCCAGCATTTT.

The CDR3 DNA is TGTGCCAGCAGCCCACCGGGGACTAGCGGGGCCTACGAGCAGTACGTC. This sequence encodes CASSPPGTSGAYEQYV. The rearrangement uses TRBV25-1 and TRBJ2-7, with 13 bases that match TRBD2. CDR3 length: 16 residues. Trimming removed 6 bases from V and 2 bases from J; junction bases left unmatched: 7. Looked up from germline, CDR1 is MGHDK and CDR2 is SYGVNS.

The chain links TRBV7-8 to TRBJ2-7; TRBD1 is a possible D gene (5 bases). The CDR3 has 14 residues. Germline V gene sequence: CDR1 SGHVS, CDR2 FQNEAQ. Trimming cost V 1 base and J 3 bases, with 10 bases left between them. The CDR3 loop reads CASSLGGQGYEQYV. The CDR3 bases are TGTGCCAGCAGCTTAGGGGGCCAAGGCTACGAGCAGTACGTC.

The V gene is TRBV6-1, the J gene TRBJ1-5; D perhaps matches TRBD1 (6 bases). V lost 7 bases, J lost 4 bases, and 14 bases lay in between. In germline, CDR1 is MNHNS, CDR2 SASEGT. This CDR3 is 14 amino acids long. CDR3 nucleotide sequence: TGTGCCAGCACCAGGGGCGGAACTAATCAGCCCCAGCATTTT. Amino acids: CASTRGGTNQPQHF.

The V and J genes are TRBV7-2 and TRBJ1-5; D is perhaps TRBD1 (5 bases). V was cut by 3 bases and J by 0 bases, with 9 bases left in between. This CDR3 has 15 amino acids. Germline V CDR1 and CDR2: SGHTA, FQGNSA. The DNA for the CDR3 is TGTGCCAGCAGCTTTGGAGGGGATAGCAATCAGCCCCAGCATTTT. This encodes CASSFGGDSNQPQHF.

The CDR3 reads CASSEWGTGTRTEAFF. CDR3 nucleotides: TGCGCCAGCAGTGAGTGGGGGACAGGGACGAGAACTGAAGCTTTCTTT. This chain links TRBV10-2 with TRBJ1-1; 9 bases agree with TRBD1. The CDR3 contains 16 residues. Germline-derived CDR1 and CDR2 are WSHSY and SAAADI. J gave up 5 bases and V 1 base, and 8 bases lay outside the gene matches.

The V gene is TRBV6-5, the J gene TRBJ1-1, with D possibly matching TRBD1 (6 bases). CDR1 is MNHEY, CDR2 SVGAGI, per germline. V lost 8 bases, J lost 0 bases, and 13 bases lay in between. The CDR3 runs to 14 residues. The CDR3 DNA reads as TGTGCCAGCCACAGGGTTTCGGTGAACACTGAAGCTTTCTTT. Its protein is CASHRVSVNTEAFF.